A selection of T cell receptor beta chains follows, all from one sample in a study of T cell responses to AZD1222 COVID-19 vaccine. Measured with immunoSEQ multiplex PCR; TCRdb has only the in-frame clones, and not every one. In the table there are fewer than 200,000 clones, roughly 88% of which are singletons. Sequences were derived from peripheral blood, sampled 28 days after the second AZD1222 dose. The source of these receptors is an adult who received the AZD1222 COVID-19 vaccine. Each CDR3 is given with its conserved first and last residue. D genes are given only for firm matches. Expanded clones get a size class; other rows say once, few or many, or leave the size out.

abundance,v_gene,d_gene,j_gene,CDR3nt,CDR3aa
NA,TRBV6-5,TRBD1,TRBJ1-6,TGTGCCAGCAGCGACGAACAGGGGTTTAATTCACCCCTCCACTTT,CASSDEQGFNSPLHF
NA,TRBV19,NA,TRBJ1-1,TGTGCCAGTAGTATATTGACCTCCACTGAAGCTTTCTTT,CASSILTSTEAFF
NA,TRBV5-4,NA,TRBJ2-7,TGTGCCAGCAGCTCGGGTCGGGTCAGTACCTACGAGCAGTACTTC,CASSSGRVSTYEQYF
NA,TRBV6-5,TRBD1,TRBJ1-2,TGTGCCAGCAGTTACACAGGGGGCGACTATGGCTACACCTTC,CASSYTGGDYGYTF
NA,TRBV4-1,NA,TRBJ1-1,TGCGCCAGCAGTTCGAGTCAGTTCCTCATGAACACTGAAGCTTTCTTT,CASSSSQFLMNTEAFF
NA,TRBV6-8,NA,TRBJ1-2,TGTGCCAGCTTGAAAGTCCGGGACCGCCAACCTTATGGCTACACCTTC,CASLKVRDRQPYGYTF
NA,TRBV14,NA,TRBJ1-4,TGTGCCAGCAGTCCCAGGGCTAATGAAAAACTGTTTTTT,CASSPRANEKLFF
NA,TRBV19,NA,TRBJ1-2,TGTGCCAGTAGTATGATACAGGCGAACGGCTACACCTTC,CASSMIQANGYTF
NA,TRBV9,TRBD1,TRBJ1-1,TGTGCCAGCAGCGCCTCTGGGGACAGAGTGAACACTGAAGCTTTCTTT,CASSASGDRVNTEAFF
NA,TRBV4-1,NA,TRBJ1-5,TGCGCCAGCAGCCAGGTCAGGGTGGTTGTCGATCAGCCCCAGCATTTT,CASSQVRVVVDQPQHF
NA,TRBV7-9,NA,TRBJ2-2,TGTGCCAGCAGCTTCGTTGGGGGAAGAACCGGGGAGCTGTTTTTT,CASSFVGGRTGELFF
NA,TRBV9,NA,TRBJ1-3,TGTGCCAGCCGTCCCGGTCCGAAGGGCTCTGGAAACACCATATATTTT,CASRPGPKGSGNTIYF
NA,TRBV11-1,NA,TRBJ1-3,TGTGCCAGCAGCTATCGGGCTAGAAGGGATTTT,CASSYRARRDF
NA,TRBV9,TRBD1,TRBJ1-6,TGTGCCAGCAGCGTAGGAAGGGGACAGGGGTCACCCCTCCACTTT,CASSVGRGQGSPLHF
few,TRBV20-1,NA,TRBJ2-1,TGCAGTGCTGGACCGGAAATTGAGCAGTTCTTC,CSAGPEIEQFF
NA,TRBV7-9,TRBD2,TRBJ2-1,TGTGCCAGCAGCTGGGGACTAGATTACAATGAGCAGTTCTTC,CASSWGLDYNEQFF
few,TRBV2,NA,TRBJ1-4,TGTGCCAGCAGTGAGTTCGGATTAATGCTGGAAAAACTGTTTTTT,CASSEFGLMLEKLFF
NA,TRBV4-3,NA,TRBJ1-1,TGCGCCAGCAGCCAAGGACAGACTCAACCAGAAGCTTTCTTT,CASSQGQTQPEAFF
NA,TRBV5-5,TRBD1,TRBJ1-5,TGTGCCAGCAGCCCAGGGGGGAATCAGCCCCAGCATTTT,CASSPGGNQPQHF
few,TRBV7-9,NA,TRBJ2-7,TGTGCCAGCAGCTTAGCGCTTCGGAGCTCCTACGAGCAGTACTTC,CASSLALRSSYEQYF
NA,TRBV9,NA,TRBJ1-4,TGTGCCAGCAGCGTACAGGGGGAAAAACTGTTTTTT,CASSVQGEKLFF
NA,TRBV6-6,NA,TRBJ2-2,TGTGCCAGCAGTCGGCAGGAGGCCGGGGAGCTGTTTTTT,CASSRQEAGELFF
NA,TRBV5-1,NA,TRBJ2-2,TGCGCCAGCAGCTTGGATACAGGGAGGGCCGGGGAGCTGTTTTTT,CASSLDTGRAGELFF
NA,TRBV9,TRBD1,TRBJ1-4,TGTGCCAGCAGCTTATCCGGGACAGGGGGAGAAAAACTGTTTTTT,CASSLSGTGGEKLFF
NA,TRBV7-9,NA,TRBJ1-2,TGTGCCAGCAGCTTTGACCATTATGGCTACACCTTC,CASSFDHYGYTF
NA,TRBV4-3,NA,TRBJ2-3,TGCGCCAGCAGCTTGGGCCTGTCTAGCACAGATACGCAGTATTTT,CASSLGLSSTDTQYF
few,TRBV24-1,NA,TRBJ2-2,TGTGCCACCAGTTTTGATAGCGGGGAGCTGTTTTTT,CATSFDSGELFF
NA,TRBV13,NA,TRBJ1-3,TGTGCCAGCAGCCCTCCCGCGAGGCCTGGAAACACCATATATTTT,CASSPPARPGNTIYF
NA,TRBV18,NA,TRBJ2-2,TGTGCCAGCTCACCTATTAACAGGTTGAACACCGGGGAGCTGTTTTTT,CASSPINRLNTGELFF
NA,TRBV3-1/TRBV3-2,NA,TRBJ1-1,TGTGCCAGCAGCCAACTGACTGAAGCTTTCTTT,CASSQLTEAFF
NA,TRBV30,TRBD1,TRBJ2-1,TGTGCCTGGGACAGGGGATTGTACAATGAGCAGTTCTTC,CAWDRGLYNEQFF
NA,TRBV2,NA,TRBJ2-1,TGTGCCAGCAGTGAAAGGCTTGGACACCCTTTGGATGAGCAGTTCTTC,CASSERLGHPLDEQFF
NA,TRBV7-2,NA,TRBJ1-5,TGTGCCAGCAGCCAGGGTGGGACTCCCAATCAGCCCCAGCATTTT,CASSQGGTPNQPQHF
NA,TRBV20-1,NA,TRBJ1-2,TGCAGAACCCAGACAGCTGATGGCTACACCTTC,CRTQTADGYTF
NA,TRBV15,TRBD1,TRBJ1-2,TGTGCCACCAGCAGGTCCCAGGGGGACTACACCTTC,CATSRSQGDYTF
NA,TRBV24-1,NA,TRBJ1-2,TGTGCCACCAGTGATGGGGACGCCCGGGGAGGCTACACCTTC,CATSDGDARGGYTF
NA,TRBV3-1/TRBV3-2,NA,TRBJ2-7,TGTGCCAGCAGCCAAGATGGGAACAGCTACGAGCAGTACTTC,CASSQDGNSYEQYF
NA,TRBV2,NA,TRBJ1-5,TGTGCCAGCAGTGAAGCCCGGACACCTAGCAATCAGCCCCAGCATTTT,CASSEARTPSNQPQHF
once,TRBV7-2,NA,TRBJ2-5,TGTGCCAGCAGCTTATTCGGCCTCCTTCAAGAGACCCAGTACTTC,CASSLFGLLQETQYF
once,TRBV5-1,NA,TRBJ2-5,TGCGCCAGCAGCCCCCGGGACTCCGCGTTCGGGGAGACCCAGTACTTC,CASSPRDSAFGETQYF
NA,TRBV12-3/TRBV12-4,NA,TRBJ1-3,TGTGCCAGCAGGTCGACAGAAGGAAACACCATATATTTT,CASRSTEGNTIYF
NA,TRBV7-8,TRBD2,TRBJ2-7,TGTGCCAGCAGCTTAGAAGGCGGGGGATACTACGAGCAGTACTTC,CASSLEGGGYYEQYF
NA,TRBV19,NA,TRBJ2-5,TGTGCCACCAGGGCAAGCGAGACCCAGTACTTC,CATRASETQYF
NA,TRBV30,NA,TRBJ1-2,TGTGCCTGGAGTGTACGGGGGTGGGGCTACACCTTC,CAWSVRGWGYTF
NA,TRBV5-1,NA,TRBJ2-1,TGCGCCAGCAGCTTGCCGGGGGGCAGGACGAATGAGCAGTTCTTC,CASSLPGGRTNEQFF
NA,TRBV5-6,NA,TRBJ2-1,TGTGCCAGCAGCTTGTTTGAGAGCTCCTACAATGAGCAGTTCTTC,CASSLFESSYNEQFF
NA,TRBV4-2,TRBD1,TRBJ2-5,TGTGCCAGCAGCCAAGGAGCAGGACAGGGAGAGACCCAGTACTTC,CASSQGAGQGETQYF